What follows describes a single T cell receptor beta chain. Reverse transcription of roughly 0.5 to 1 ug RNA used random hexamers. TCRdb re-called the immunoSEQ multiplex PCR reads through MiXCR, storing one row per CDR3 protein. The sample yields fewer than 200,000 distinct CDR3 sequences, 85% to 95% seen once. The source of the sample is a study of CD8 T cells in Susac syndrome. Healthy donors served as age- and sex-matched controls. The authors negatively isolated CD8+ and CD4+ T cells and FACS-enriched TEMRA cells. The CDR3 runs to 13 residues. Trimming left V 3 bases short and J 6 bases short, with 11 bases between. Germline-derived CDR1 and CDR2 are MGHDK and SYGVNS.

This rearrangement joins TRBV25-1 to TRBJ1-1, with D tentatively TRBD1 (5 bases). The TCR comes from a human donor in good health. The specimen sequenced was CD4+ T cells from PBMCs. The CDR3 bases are TGTGCCAGCAGTGATCCGGGCAGGGCTGAAGCTTTCTTT. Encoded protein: CASSDPGRAEAFF.